The TCR beta chain under discussion was sequenced for a study of T cell repertoires in cytomegalovirus infection. As for the study in general: Indications of both CMV infection and matching HLA type were provided by public TCR beta signatures.

This clonotype was seen only a few times. The antigen remains unidentified. TCRdb ran MiXCR on the reads and lists one entry per CDR3 protein. Among hundreds of thousands of distinct CDR3 sequences, approximately 30% were seen once, and the ten largest hold 13%. The TCR comes from a human donor in good health (CMV status not recorded). Some clones in this sample may be carry-over from other donors' samples. Sample: cultured CD8+ T cells from PBMCs, taken from culture after CMV antigen stimulation.

CDR3 nucleotide sequence: TGTGCCAGCAGCTTAACGAGGCAGGGTACGAACACTGAAGCTTTCTTT. This sequence encodes CASSLTRQGTNTEAFF. This chain links TRBV7-3 with TRBJ1-1; D might be TRBD1 (5 bases). Trimming took 0 bases from V and 1 from J, leaving 12 bases between them. CDR1 and CDR2 from the germline V gene are SGHTA and FQGTGA. The CDR3 consists of 16 residues.